The 7 T cell receptor beta chains below were found in one sample sequenced in a study of T cells after yellow fever vaccination. Via MiXCR, TCRdb re-called the 5' RACE reads, giving one row per CDR3 protein. The repertoire includes some 160,000 distinct CDR3 sequences, about a tenth of them detected once, and 35% to 40% sits in the top ten. The sample consisted of CD8+ T cells sorted from PBMCs, taken 45 days after the yellow fever booster vaccination. These receptors originate from a man aged 18-30 years who received the YFV17D yellow fever vaccine.

This chain connects TRBV4-1 to TRBJ2-3, with 8 bases matching TRBD2. The germline V gene has CDR1 MGHRA and CDR2 YSYEKL. This CDR3 spans 16 amino acids. The V gene end was trimmed by 1 base and the J gene end by 0 bases; junction bases not matched to a gene: 3. The CDR3 DNA reads TGCGCCAGCAGCCAAGTCACGGGGGGGAGCACAGATACGCAGTATTTT. This gives the protein CASSQVTGGSTDTQYF.

This rearrangement joins TRBV3-1 to TRBJ2-3; 8 nucleotides match TRBD2. The CDR3 length is 15 residues. Losses at the gene ends were 4 bases for V and 1 base for J; bases not matched to a gene: 4. Germline values: CDR1 LGHDT, CDR2 YNNKEL (reference sequence). In nucleotides, the CDR3 is TGTGCCAGCAGCCTCAGGGGACTAGGCACAGATACGCAGTATTTT. Protein product: CASSLRGLGTDTQYF.

This clonotype was seen a few times. Here the CDR3 DNA reads TGCGCCAGCAGCCTGGGAAGGGTCAATGAGCAGTTCTTC. Its protein product is CASSLGRVNEQFF. The chain recombines TRBV4-3 with TRBJ2-1; D unclear. Between the trimmed V and J ends, which lost 4 bases and 6 bases, there was a span of 10 bases. The CDR3 contains 13 residues. Germline CDR1 reads LGHNA; CDR2 reads YSLEER.

The chain is built from TRBV4-1 and TRBJ2-1; a possible D gene is TRBD1 (5 bases). Germline CDR1 and CDR2: MGHRA and YSYEKL. The V and J ends lost 8 bases and 4 bases respectively, with 18 bases between them. The CDR3 is made up of 15 amino acids. For the CDR3, the DNA is TGCGCCAGCGAGCTGACAGCCGATAGGTACAATGAGCAGTTCTTC. This sequence encodes CASELTADRYNEQFF.

Many counts were recorded for this clonotype. The V call is TRBV9, the J call TRBJ1-1; D perhaps matches TRBD1 (5 bases). The CDR3 is 14 residues long. CDR1 and CDR2 (germline): SGDLS, YYNGEE. Deletions cut 2 bases from V and 1 base from J, with 9 bases between. DNA of the CDR3: TGTGCCAGCAGCGTGCAGGGTACGAACACTGAAGCTTTCTTT. Protein: CASSVQGTNTEAFF.

In this sample, this clonotype turned up a few times. This chain uses TRBV12-5 with TRBJ2-5, with D possibly matching TRBD2 (5 bases). This CDR3 is built from 15 residues. V shed 2 bases and J shed 5 bases, with 15 bases lying between them. Germline lookup yields CDR1 LGHNT and CDR2 FRNRAP. The CDR3 nucleotides are TGTGCTAGTGGTTTGTCCGGGCCCGGGAAGGAGACCCAGTACTTC. Protein: CASGLSGPGKETQYF.

In its sample, this clonotype was seen a few times. CDR3 region: CASSLWGAGELFF. The CDR3 DNA follows: TGTGCCAGCAGTTTATGGGGGGCCGGGGAGCTGTTTTTT. The chain has TRBV27 and TRBJ2-2; perhaps TRBD2 as D (6 bases). CDR1 is MNHEY and CDR2 is SMNVEV in the germline V gene (reference sequence). The ends were cut back, 1 base at V and 6 bases at J, with 6 bases in the middle. The CDR3 loop spans 13 amino acids.